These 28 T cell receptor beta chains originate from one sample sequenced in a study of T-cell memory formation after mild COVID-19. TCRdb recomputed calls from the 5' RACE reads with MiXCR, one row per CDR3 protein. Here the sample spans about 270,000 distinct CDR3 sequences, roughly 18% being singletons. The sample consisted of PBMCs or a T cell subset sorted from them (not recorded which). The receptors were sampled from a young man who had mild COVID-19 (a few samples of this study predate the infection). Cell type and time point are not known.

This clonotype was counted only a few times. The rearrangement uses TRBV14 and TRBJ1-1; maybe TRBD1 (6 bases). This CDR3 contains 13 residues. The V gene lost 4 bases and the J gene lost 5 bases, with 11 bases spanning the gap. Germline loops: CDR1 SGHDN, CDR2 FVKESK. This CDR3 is CASSPPQGTEAFF. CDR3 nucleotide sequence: TGTGCCAGCAGCCCTCCTCAGGGGACTGAAGCTTTCTTT.

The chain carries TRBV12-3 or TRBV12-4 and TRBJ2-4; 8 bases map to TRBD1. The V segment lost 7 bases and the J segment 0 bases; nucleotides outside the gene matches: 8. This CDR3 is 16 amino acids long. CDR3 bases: TGTGCCAGCACTCGAACAGGGGGACTAGCCAAAAACATTCAGTACTTC. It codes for CASTRTGGLAKNIQYF.

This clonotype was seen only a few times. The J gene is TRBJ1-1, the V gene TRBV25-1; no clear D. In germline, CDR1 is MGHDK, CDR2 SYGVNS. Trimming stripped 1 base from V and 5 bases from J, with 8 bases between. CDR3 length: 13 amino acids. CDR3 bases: TGTGCCAGCAGTGAATCCCTGAGAACTGAAGCTTTCTTT. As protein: CASSESLRTEAFF.

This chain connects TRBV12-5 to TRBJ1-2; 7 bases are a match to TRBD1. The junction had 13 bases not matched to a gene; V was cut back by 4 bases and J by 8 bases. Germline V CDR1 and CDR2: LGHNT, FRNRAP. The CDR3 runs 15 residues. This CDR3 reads CASGSPLTGRGGYTF. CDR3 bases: TGTGCTAGTGGTTCCCCCTTGACAGGGAGGGGAGGCTACACCTTC.

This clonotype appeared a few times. DNA of the CDR3: TGCAGTGCTAACTCGGCCCGGGGGCCGTGGGACACTGAAGCTTTCTTT. This sequence encodes CSANSARGPWDTEAFF. The V and J genes are TRBV20-1 and TRBJ1-1, with D possibly matching TRBD1 (6 bases). V was pared by 4 bases and J by 3 bases, with 21 bases between. Per the germline V gene, CDR1 is DFQATT and CDR2 is SNEGSKA (reference sequence). There are 16 residues in the CDR3.

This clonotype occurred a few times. The CDR3: CASRATGRYQPQHF. In DNA form, the CDR3 reads TGCGCCAGCAGAGCTACAGGGAGGTATCAGCCCCAGCATTTT. J is TRBJ1-5 and V is TRBV4-1, with D possibly matching TRBD1 (6 bases). The V gene lost 6 bases and the J gene lost 5 bases, with 14 bases spanning the gap. In germline, CDR1 is MGHRA, CDR2 YSYEKL. This CDR3 has 14 amino acids.

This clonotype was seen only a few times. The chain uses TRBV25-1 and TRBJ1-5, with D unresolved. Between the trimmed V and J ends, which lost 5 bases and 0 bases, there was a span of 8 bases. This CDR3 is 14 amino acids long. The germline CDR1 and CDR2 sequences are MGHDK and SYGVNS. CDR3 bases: TGTGCCAGCAGTCCTGCACATAGCAATCAGCCCCAGCATTTT. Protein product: CASSPAHSNQPQHF. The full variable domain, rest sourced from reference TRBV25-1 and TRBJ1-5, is EADIYQTPRYLVIGTGKKITLECSQTMGHDKMYWYQQDPGMELHLIHYSYGVNSTEKGDLSSESTVSRIRTEHFPLTLESARPSHTSQYLCASSPAHSNQPQHFGDGTRLSIL.

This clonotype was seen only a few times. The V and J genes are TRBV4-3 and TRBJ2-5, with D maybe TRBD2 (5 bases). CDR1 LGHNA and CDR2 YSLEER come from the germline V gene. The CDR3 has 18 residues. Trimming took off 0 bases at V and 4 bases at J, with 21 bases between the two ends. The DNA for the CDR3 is TGCGCCAGCAGCCAAGATAAGGAGCTAGCAGACGAAGGAGAGACCCAGTACTTC. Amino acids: CASSQDKELADEGETQYF.

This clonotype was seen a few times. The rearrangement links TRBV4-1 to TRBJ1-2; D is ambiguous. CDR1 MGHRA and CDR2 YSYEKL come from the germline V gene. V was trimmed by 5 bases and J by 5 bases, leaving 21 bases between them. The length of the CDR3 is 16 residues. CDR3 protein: CASSRILDRTSYGYTF. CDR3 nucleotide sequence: TGCGCCAGCAGCAGGATCCTTGACCGTACCTCTTATGGCTACACCTTC.

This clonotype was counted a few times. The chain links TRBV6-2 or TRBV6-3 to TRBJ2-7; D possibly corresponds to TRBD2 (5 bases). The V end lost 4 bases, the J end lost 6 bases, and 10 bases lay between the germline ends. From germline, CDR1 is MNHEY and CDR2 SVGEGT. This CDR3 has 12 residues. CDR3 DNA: TGTGCCAGCAGTTTTGCACGGGGCGAGCAGTACGTC. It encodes CASSFARGEQYV.

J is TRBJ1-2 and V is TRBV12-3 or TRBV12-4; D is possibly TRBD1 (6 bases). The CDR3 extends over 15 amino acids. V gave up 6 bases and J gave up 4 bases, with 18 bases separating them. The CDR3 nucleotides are TGTGCCAGCAGAGGGGGGATCCGGGCGAGCTATGGCTACACCTTC. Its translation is CASRGGIRASYGYTF.

The CDR3 region has the DNA TGCGCCAGCAGTGAGGCCAGGGGGAAGACCCAGTACTTC. It yields the protein CASSEARGKTQYF. The chain joins TRBV10-1 to TRBJ2-5, with 7 bases identical to TRBD1. The V gene's germline CDR1 is WNHNN and CDR2 SYGVQD (reference sequence). CDR3 length: 13 amino acids. V shed 2 bases and J 6 bases; nucleotides not matched to a gene: 3.

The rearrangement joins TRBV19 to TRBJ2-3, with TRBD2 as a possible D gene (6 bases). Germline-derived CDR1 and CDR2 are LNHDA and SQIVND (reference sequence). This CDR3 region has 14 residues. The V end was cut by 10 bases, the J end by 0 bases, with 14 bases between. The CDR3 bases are TGTGCCACTCGGTCGGGGGACAGCACAGATACGCAGTATTTT. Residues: CATRSGDSTDTQYF.

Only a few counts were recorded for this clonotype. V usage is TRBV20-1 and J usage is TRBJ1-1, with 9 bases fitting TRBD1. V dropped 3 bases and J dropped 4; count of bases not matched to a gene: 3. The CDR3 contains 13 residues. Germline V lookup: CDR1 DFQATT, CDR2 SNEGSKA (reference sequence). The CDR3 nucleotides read TGCAGTGCTAGGGGACAGGGTGCCACTGAAGCTTTCTTT. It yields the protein CSARGQGATEAFF.

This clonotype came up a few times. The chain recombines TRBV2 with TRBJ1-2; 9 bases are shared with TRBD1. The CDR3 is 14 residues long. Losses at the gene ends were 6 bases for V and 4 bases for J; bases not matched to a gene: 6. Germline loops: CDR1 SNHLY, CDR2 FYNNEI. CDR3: CASSGTGSFYGYTF. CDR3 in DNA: TGTGCCAGCAGCGGGACAGGGTCCTTCTATGGCTACACCTTC.

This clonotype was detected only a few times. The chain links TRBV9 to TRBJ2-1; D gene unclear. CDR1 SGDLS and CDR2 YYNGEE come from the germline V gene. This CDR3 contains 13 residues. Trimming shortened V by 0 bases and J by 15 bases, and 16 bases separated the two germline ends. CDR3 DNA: TGTGCCAGCAGCGTAGCTGGACCGCCCTCGGTGTTCTTC. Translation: CASSVAGPPSVFF.

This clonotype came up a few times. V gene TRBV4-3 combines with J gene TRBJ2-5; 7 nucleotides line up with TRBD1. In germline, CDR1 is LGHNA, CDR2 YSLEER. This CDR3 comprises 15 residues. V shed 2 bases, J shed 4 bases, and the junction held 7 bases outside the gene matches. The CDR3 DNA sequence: TGCGCCAGCAGCCAAAGGGGGCTAGGGGGAGAGACCCAGTACTTC. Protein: CASSQRGLGGETQYF.

CDR3 protein: CASSQDSGGAWDTQYF. The DNA of the CDR3 is TGCGCCAGCAGCCAAGATAGCGGGGGGGCCTGGGATACGCAGTATTTT. The chain recombines TRBV4-1 with TRBJ2-3; 11 bases line up with TRBD2. The J segment lost 6 bases and the V segment lost 0 bases, leaving 5 bases of the junction unmatched. From germline, CDR1 is MGHRA and CDR2 YSYEKL. The CDR3 spans 16 residues.

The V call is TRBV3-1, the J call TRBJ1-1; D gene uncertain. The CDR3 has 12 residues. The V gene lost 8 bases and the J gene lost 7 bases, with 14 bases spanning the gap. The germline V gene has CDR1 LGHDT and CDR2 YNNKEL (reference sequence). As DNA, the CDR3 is TGTGCCAGCTCTGGCGGAAGCCGTGAAGCTTTCTTT. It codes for CASSGGSREAFF.

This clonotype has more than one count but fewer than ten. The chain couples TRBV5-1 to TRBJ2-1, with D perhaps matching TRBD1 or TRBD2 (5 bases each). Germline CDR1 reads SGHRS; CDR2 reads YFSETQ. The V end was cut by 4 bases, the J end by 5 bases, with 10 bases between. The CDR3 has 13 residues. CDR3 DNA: TGCGCCAGCAGCCCCGTGGGGGACAATGAGCAGTTCTTC. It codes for CASSPVGDNEQFF.

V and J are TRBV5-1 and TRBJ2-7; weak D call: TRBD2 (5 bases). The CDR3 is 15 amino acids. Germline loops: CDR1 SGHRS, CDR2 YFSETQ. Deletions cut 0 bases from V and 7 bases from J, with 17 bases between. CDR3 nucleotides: TGCGCCAGCAGCTTGGGGTGGACTTTGGCGCGAGAGCAGTACTTC. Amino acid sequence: CASSLGWTLAREQYF.

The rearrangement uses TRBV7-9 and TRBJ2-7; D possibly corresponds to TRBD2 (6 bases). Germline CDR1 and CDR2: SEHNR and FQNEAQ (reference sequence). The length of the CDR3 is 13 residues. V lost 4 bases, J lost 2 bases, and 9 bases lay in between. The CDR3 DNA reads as TGTGCCAGCAGCTCACGGGAGACCTACGAGCAGTACTTC. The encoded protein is CASSSRETYEQYF.

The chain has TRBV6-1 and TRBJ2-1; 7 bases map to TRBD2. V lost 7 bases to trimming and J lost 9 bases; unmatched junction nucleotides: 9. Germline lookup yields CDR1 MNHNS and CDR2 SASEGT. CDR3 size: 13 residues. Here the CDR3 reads CASTPSGEGEQFF. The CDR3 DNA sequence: TGTGCCAGCACCCCGAGCGGGGAGGGTGAGCAGTTCTTC.

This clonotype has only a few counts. DNA of the CDR3: TGTGCCAGCAGTTTTCAGGGGGCGAACACTGAAGCTTTCTTT. Residues: CASSFQGANTEAFF. This chain links TRBV12-3 or TRBV12-4 with TRBJ1-1; 8 bases are shared with TRBD1. The length of the CDR3 is 14 residues. The V gene end was trimmed by 3 bases and the J gene end by 1 base; junction bases not matched to a gene: 1.

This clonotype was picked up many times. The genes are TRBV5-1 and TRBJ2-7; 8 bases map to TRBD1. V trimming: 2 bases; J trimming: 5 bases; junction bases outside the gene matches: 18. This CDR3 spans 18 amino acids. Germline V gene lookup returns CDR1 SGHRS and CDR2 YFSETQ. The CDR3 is CASSFGPLLGTGGHEQYV. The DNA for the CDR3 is TGCGCCAGCAGCTTTGGGCCGCTCTTAGGGACAGGAGGCCACGAGCAGTACGTC.

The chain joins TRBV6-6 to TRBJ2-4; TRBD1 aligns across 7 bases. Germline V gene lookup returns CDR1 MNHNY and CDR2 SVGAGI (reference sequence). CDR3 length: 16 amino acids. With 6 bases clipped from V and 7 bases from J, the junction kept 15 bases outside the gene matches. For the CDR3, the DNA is TGTGCCAGCAGCCGAACCGACAGGGCGGGCGATAACATTCAGTACTTC. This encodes CASSRTDRAGDNIQYF.

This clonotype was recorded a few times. The CDR3 is CASRAFNTGELFF. The CDR3 region has the DNA TGTGCCAGCAGGGCATTTAACACCGGGGAGCTGTTTTTT. The chain couples TRBV9 to TRBJ2-2; D is undetermined. Per germline, CDR1 SGDLS and CDR2 YYNGEE. The CDR3 extends over 13 amino acids. V shed 5 bases and J shed 2 bases, with 7 bases lying between them.

Here the CDR3 DNA reads TGTGCCAGTAGTCCGGGACAGGGGGTCGAGCAGTACTTC. Residues: CASSPGQGVEQYF. V is TRBV19 and J is TRBJ2-7; 11 nucleotides line up with TRBD1. CDR1 LNHDA and CDR2 SQIVND come from the germline V gene (reference sequence). The V and J ends lost 5 bases and 6 bases, in that order; junction bases with no gene match: 3. The CDR3 loop spans 13 amino acids.